Listed here are 30 T cell receptor beta chains from one sample, sequenced in a study of Ad26.COV2.S vaccination and SARS-CoV-2 variants. Treatment meaning: roughly 19 received Ad26.COV2.S at low or high dose, single or two shots; 5 received placebo; per-sample allocation not given. The investigators took samples on day 63 after the first vaccine or placebo injection. Assay used: immunoSEQ multiplex PCR; TCRdb lists only in-frame clones, some missing. The table records over 400,000 clones, about 92% of them present only once. Sample: peripheral blood, taken in a trial of Ad26.COV2.S vaccine versus placebo. The receptors here all came from a person aged 18-60 years who received the Ad26.COV2.S COVID-19 vaccine or a placebo.

The chain combines TRBV15 with TRBJ2-5; D gene ambiguous. Germline loops: CDR1 LNHNV, CDR2 YYDKDF (reference sequence). With 2 bases removed from V and 7 bases from J, the gap between germline ends came to 17 bases. The length of the CDR3 is 15 residues. CDR3 residues: CATSRRTLVNPTQYF. CDR3 coding DNA: TGTGCCACCAGCAGACGAACACTGGTAAATCCGACCCAGTACTTC.

This chain connects TRBV3-1 (or the pseudogene TRBV3-2) to TRBJ2-7; D call uncertain. The CDR3 runs 12 residues. The V end lost 3 bases, the J end lost 2 bases, and 5 bases lay between the germline ends. Germline V lookup: CDR1 LGHDT, CDR2 YNNKEL (reference sequence). CDR3 region: CASSHAPYEQYF. DNA of the CDR3: TGTGCCAGCAGCCATGCCCCCTACGAGCAGTACTTC.

The table lists this clone with a count of one. In DNA, the CDR3 is TGCGCCAGCAGCCACATAGGGCAGCCCTACGAGCAGTACTTC. It yields the protein CASSHIGQPYEQYF. The J gene is TRBJ2-7, the V gene TRBV4-1; D is unresolved. V lost 3 bases, J lost 2 bases, and 11 bases lay in between. Per germline, CDR1 MGHRA and CDR2 YSYEKL. This CDR3 contains 14 residues.

The chain is built from TRBV29-1 and TRBJ2-7; D ambiguous. Trimming stripped 1 base from V and 4 bases from J, with 11 bases between. This CDR3 spans 13 amino acids. Germline assignment: CDR1 SQVTM and CDR2 ANQGSEA. The CDR3 protein is CSVEASVGYEQYF. Here the CDR3 DNA reads TGCAGCGTTGAAGCCTCGGTGGGATACGAGCAGTACTTC.

The chain is built from TRBV15 and TRBJ2-1; no firm D call. Germline V gene data show CDR1 as LNHNV and CDR2 as YYDKDF (reference sequence). The CDR3 covers 12 residues. V was cut by 0 bases and J by 10 bases, with 7 bases left in between. In DNA, the CDR3 is TGTGCCACCAGCAGAGAGGGTAGGGAGCAGTTCTTC. This codes for CATSREGREQFF.

The chain carries TRBV11-2 and TRBJ2-1; 10 positions match TRBD2. CDR1 is SGHAT, CDR2 FQNNGV, per germline. The trim removed 1 base at V and 8 bases at J, leaving 5 bases unmatched. This CDR3 is 15 amino acids long. The CDR3 is CASSLVSSGGYEQFF. Here the CDR3 DNA reads TGTGCCAGCAGCTTAGTGTCTAGCGGGGGCTATGAGCAGTTCTTC.

This clone has a single count. V and J are TRBV3-1 (or the pseudogene TRBV3-2) and TRBJ2-7; D might be TRBD2 (5 bases). The germline V gene encodes CDR1 LGHDT and CDR2 YNNKEL (reference sequence). The CDR3 extends over 15 amino acids. With 3 bases removed from V and 6 bases from J, the gap between germline ends came to 18 bases. CDR3 sequence (DNA): TGTGCCAGCAGCCACTCGGGCCCTAGCAACGGCGAGCAGTACTTC. Protein sequence: CASSHSGPSNGEQYF.

The genes are TRBV18 and TRBJ1-2; 10 bases align to TRBD1. The germline gives CDR1 KGHSH, CDR2 LQKENI. This CDR3 region has 14 residues. Trimming cost V 6 bases and J 7 bases; bases outside gene matches: 8. The CDR3 spells CASSLKDRGIGYTF. The CDR3 nucleotides read TGTGCCAGCTCGCTTAAGGACAGGGGGATTGGCTACACCTTC.

The rearrangement joins TRBV6-2 or TRBV6-3 to TRBJ1-5, with unresolved D. Between the trimmed V and J ends, which lost 2 bases and 0 bases, there was a span of 2 bases. The V gene's germline CDR1 is MNHEY and CDR2 SVGEGT. The CDR3 runs to 13 residues. As DNA, the CDR3 is TGTGCCAGCAGTTACGATAGCAATCAGCCCCAGCATTTT. The encoded protein is CASSYDSNQPQHF.

In the case of this clone: Other DNA sequences of this sample code for an identical CDR3. The chain combines TRBV5-1 with TRBJ2-7; D is possibly TRBD1 (7 bases). CDR3 length: 14 amino acids. The V gene's germline CDR1 is SGHRS and CDR2 YFSETQ. Trimming shortened V by 1 base and J by 2 bases, and 10 bases separated the two germline ends. The CDR3 DNA sequence: TGCGCCAGCAGCTTGTCAGGGGGGACCTACGAGCAGTACTTC. As protein: CASSLSGGTYEQYF.

The chain recombines TRBV7-9 with TRBJ1-1; D not certain. V was cut by 5 bases and J by 3 bases, with 16 bases left in between. The CDR3 length is 15 residues. CDR1 and CDR2 from the germline V gene are SEHNR and FQNEAQ (reference sequence). CDR3 amino acids: CASSMGAGWYTEAFF. The CDR3 DNA is TGTGCCAGCAGCATGGGTGCGGGGTGGTACACTGAAGCTTTCTTT.

In its sample, this clone was seen many times. The chain combines TRBV20-1 with TRBJ2-2; possible D gene TRBD2, 6 bases. The germline V gene encodes CDR1 DFQATT and CDR2 SNEGSKA (reference sequence). V shed 3 bases and J shed 3 bases, with 14 bases lying between them. There are 15 residues in the CDR3. This CDR3 is CSASAPGLDTGELFF. CDR3 in DNA: TGCAGTGCTAGTGCCCCGGGACTGGACACCGGGGAGCTGTTTTTT.

The chain joins TRBV28 to TRBJ2-1; 7 positions agree with TRBD2. CDR1 is MDHEN, CDR2 SYDVKM, per germline. The J segment lost 0 bases and the V segment lost 7 bases, leaving 9 bases of the junction unmatched. CDR3 length: 16 residues. The CDR3 DNA is TGTGCCAGCATTACTGCTGAGCGGGGCTCCTACAATGAGCAGTTCTTC. Translating it yields CASITAERGSYNEQFF.

This clone showed up just once. The chain links TRBV9 to TRBJ1-2, with D maybe TRBD1 (5 bases). The germline V gene encodes CDR1 SGDLS and CDR2 YYNGEE. The germline V and J ends were trimmed by 3 bases and 8 bases, with 20 bases remaining between them. The CDR3 spans 15 residues. This CDR3 reads CASSADPIGAGGYTF. CDR3 DNA sequence: TGTGCCAGCAGCGCCGACCCTATAGGGGCAGGAGGCTACACCTTC.

The gene calls are TRBV11-2 and TRBJ2-7; 8 nucleotides match TRBD2. CDR1 is SGHAT, CDR2 FQNNGV, per germline. The CDR3 length is 16 residues. Trimming removed 5 bases from V and 0 bases from J; junction bases left unmatched: 9. CDR3 region: CASSNIAGRSSYEQYF. The CDR3 DNA follows: TGTGCCAGCAGCAATATAGCGGGACGGAGCTCCTACGAGCAGTACTTC.

Many counts were recorded for this clone. The rearrangement links TRBV19 to TRBJ1-6; the match to TRBD1 covers 8 bases. There are 15 residues in the CDR3. The V gene's germline CDR1 is LNHDA and CDR2 SQIVND (reference sequence). V shed 6 bases and J 15 bases; nucleotides not matched to a gene: 16. The DNA for the CDR3 is TGTGCCAGTAGCCGACAGACAGGGGATCGAGGGCGCCTCCACTTT. Its translation is CASSRQTGDRGRLHF.

CDR3 DNA: TGCGCCAGCTCCAGGGGAGGGAGCAATCAGCCCCAGCATTTT. Protein: CASSRGGSNQPQHF. J is TRBJ1-5 and V is TRBV5-1; the D gene is possibly TRBD1 (6 bases). The CDR3 length is 14 residues. V gave up 7 bases and J gave up 1 base, with 12 bases separating them. Germline loops: CDR1 SGHRS, CDR2 YFSETQ. Together with reference TRBV5-1 and TRBJ1-5, the CDR3 gives the full variable domain: KAGVTQTPRYLIKTRGQQVTLSCSPISGHRSVSWYQQTPGQGLQFLFEYFSETQRNKGNFPGRFSGRQFSNSRSEMNVSTLELGDSALYLCASSRGGSNQPQHFGDGTRLSIL.

CDR3 in amino acids: CASSEILGTGNYGYTF. As DNA, the CDR3 is TGTGCCAGCAGTGAAATTCTCGGGACAGGCAACTATGGCTACACCTTC. The chain uses TRBV25-1 and TRBJ1-2, with 8 bases aligning to TRBD1. The trim removed 2 bases at V and 2 bases at J, leaving 7 bases unmatched. In germline, CDR1 is MGHDK, CDR2 SYGVNS. The CDR3 is 16 amino acids.

J is TRBJ1-5 and V is TRBV4-1, with 9 positions matching TRBD1. V trimming: 6 bases; J trimming: 0 bases; junction bases outside the gene matches: 3. The CDR3 extends over 15 amino acids. The germline V gene has CDR1 MGHRA and CDR2 YSYEKL. CDR3 DNA sequence: TGCGCCAGCAGAGTACAGGGGGCTAGCAATCAGCCCCAGCATTTT. It specifies CASRVQGASNQPQHF.

This clone came up once. The genes are TRBV27 and TRBJ1-5; a weak D match, TRBD1 (6 bases). Germline CDR1 MNHEY, CDR2 SMNVEV (reference sequence). The CDR3 covers 18 residues. Deletions cut 6 bases from V and 2 bases from J, with 23 bases between. The CDR3 region is CASSQTTKTGAGNQPQHF. The CDR3 DNA reads as TGTGCCAGCAGCCAAACGACCAAAACGGGGGCGGGCAATCAGCCCCAGCATTTT.

The chain carries TRBV6-5 and TRBJ2-7; TRBD1 matches at 7 bases. This CDR3 has 14 amino acids. V lost 6 bases and J lost 3; bases outside the gene matches: 8. Germline loops: CDR1 MNHEY, CDR2 SVGAGI. The CDR3 DNA follows: TGTGCCAGCAGACTAACAGGGGCGGACTACGAGCAGTACTTC. Protein: CASRLTGADYEQYF.

On this clone: Other DNA sequences in the same sample also yield this CDR3. CDR3 DNA sequence: TGTGCCAGCAGTGACGGGGGGGGCACAGATACGCAGTATTTT. Its translation: CASSDGGGTDTQYF. This sequence joins TRBV6-4 and TRBJ2-3; TRBD2 matches at 7 bases. CDR1 and CDR2 from the germline V gene are MRHNA and SNTAGT. The CDR3 length is 14 residues. The junction had 0 bases not matched to a gene; V was cut back by 2 bases and J by 1 base.

J is TRBJ1-1 and V is TRBV15, with TRBD1 matching 7 bases. The ends lost 4 bases at V and 3 bases at J; junction bases unmatched: 8. The CDR3 loop spans 15 amino acids. Germline V gene data show CDR1 as LNHNV and CDR2 as YYDKDF (reference sequence). CDR3 amino acids: CATSKMGRGYTEAFF. CDR3 in DNA: TGTGCCACCAGCAAAATGGGCAGGGGGTACACTGAAGCTTTCTTT.

This clone came up once. The chain is built from TRBV5-1 and TRBJ2-3; 10 bases are shared with TRBD2. CDR1 SGHRS and CDR2 YFSETQ come from the germline V gene. The CDR3 consists of 19 residues. V gave up 6 bases and J gave up 0 bases; unmatched junction bases: 16. The CDR3 region has the DNA TGCGCCAGCAAGACCTCGGTGGCTAGCGGGGGTCCTAGCACAGATACGCAGTATTTT. Protein product: CASKTSVASGGPSTDTQYF.

The chain employs TRBV11-2 and TRBJ1-6; a possible D gene is TRBD1 (6 bases). V lost 6 bases, J lost 7 bases, and 13 bases lay in between. The CDR3 spans 14 residues. Germline V gene sequence: CDR1 SGHAT, CDR2 FQNNGV. CDR3 in DNA: TGTGCCAGCAGTGCGACAGGATTGAATTCACCCCTCCACTTT. Translating gives CASSATGLNSPLHF.

In regard to this clone: Sequence at one end of the junction differs from germline and may be a read error. The V call is TRBV5-3, the J call TRBJ2-7; 11 positions agree with TRBD2. TRBV5-3 is an open reading frame whose function is uncertain. There are 17 residues in the CDR3. Here the CDR3 DNA reads TGTGCCAGAAGCTTGATCCCTAGCGGGGGGTTTTCCTGCGAGCAGTACTTC. Encoded protein: CARSLIPSGGFSCEQYF.

The DNA for the CDR3 is TGTGCCAGTAGTATACTCGGACAGGCGATGGGCTACACCTTC. As protein: CASSILGQAMGYTF. The chain combines TRBV19 with TRBJ1-2; 7 positions agree with TRBD1. The V segment lost 2 bases and the J segment 8 bases; nucleotides outside the gene matches: 8. Germline V gene sequence: CDR1 LNHDA, CDR2 SQIVND (reference sequence). CDR3 size: 14 residues.

The chain combines TRBV5-4 with TRBJ1-1; weak D call: TRBD1 (6 bases). V gave up 4 bases and J gave up 3 bases, with 13 bases separating them. Germline CDR1 SGHNT, CDR2 YYREEE (reference sequence). This CDR3 is built from 14 residues. CDR3 nucleotides: TGTGCCAGCAGCGCGACAAACAGGGACACTGAAGCTTTCTTT. Amino acid sequence: CASSATNRDTEAFF.

The V and J genes are TRBV6-5 and TRBJ1-4, with D uncertain. The CDR3 loop spans 13 amino acids. V was trimmed by 6 bases and J by 6 bases, leaving 11 bases between them. CDR1 and CDR2 (germline): MNHEY, SVGAGI. CDR3 DNA: TGTGCCAGCAGACGCCGGACGGATGAAAAACTGTTTTTT. It specifies CASRRRTDEKLFF.

As to this clone: This specimen includes other DNA sequences encoding the same CDR3. The gene calls are TRBV5-5 and TRBJ2-1; 12 positions match TRBD2. Germline V gene lookup returns CDR1 SGHKS and CDR2 YYEKEE (reference sequence). This CDR3 spans 15 amino acids. Trimming took 4 bases from V and 4 from J; bases not matched to a gene: 3. The CDR3 DNA reads as TGTGCCAGCAGCCTGCTAGCGGGGGGGTACAATGAGCAGTTCTTC. Protein product: CASSLLAGGYNEQFF. The variable domain in full, with the rest retrieved from reference TRBV5-5 and TRBJ2-1, is DAGVTQSPTHLIKTRGQQVTLRCSPISGHKSVSWYQQVLGQGPQFIFQYYEKEERGRGNFPDRFSARQFPNYSSELNVNALLLGDSALYLCASSLLAGGYNEQFFGPGTRLTVL.